These 24 T cell receptor beta chains were all obtained from the same sample, sequenced in a study of CD8 T cells in ankylosing spondylitis. One entry per CDR3 protein, called by TCRdb with MiXCR from the 5' RACE reads. Of about 130,000 distinct CDR3 sequences listed, approximately 9.9% were seen once; the top ten hold 3% to 4%. Specimen: blood, either unsorted or a sorted T cell fraction (not recorded which). Receptors originate from a male donor with ankylosing spondylitis or in good health (not recorded which).

This clonotype was detected ten times or more. The CDR3 reads CATSRDRQRSGGDTQYF. CDR3 sequence (DNA): TGTGCCACCAGCAGAGATCGTCAACGATCAGGTGGAGATACGCAGTATTTT. V usage is TRBV15 and J usage is TRBJ2-3, with D hard to call. The CDR3 contains 17 residues. Trimming stripped 0 bases from V and 5 bases from J, with 18 bases between. The V gene's germline CDR1 is LNHNV and CDR2 YYDKDF (reference sequence). Full variable domain (outside the CDR3, taken from reference TRBV15 and TRBJ2-3): DAMVIQNPRYQVTQFGKPVTLSCSQTLNHNVMYWYQQKSSQAPKLLFHYYDKDFNNEADTPDNFQSRRPNTSFCFLDIRSPGLGDTAMYLCATSRDRQRSGGDTQYFGPGTRLTVL.

This clonotype was seen many times. The J gene is TRBJ2-4, the V gene TRBV5-1, with 10 bases fitting TRBD1. Looked up from germline, CDR1 is SGHRS and CDR2 is YFSETQ. The length of the CDR3 is 20 residues. The trim removed 1 base at V and 0 bases at J, leaving 13 bases unmatched. CDR3 sequence reads: CASSLPTDRDRGLAKNIQYF. For the CDR3, the DNA is TGCGCCAGCAGCTTGCCCACCGACCGGGACAGGGGACTAGCCAAAAACATTCAGTACTTC.

This clonotype was observed a few times. The rearrangement uses TRBV10-3 and TRBJ2-5; 8 nucleotides agree with TRBD2. V was clipped by 10 bases and J by 4 bases; unmatched bases: 11. This CDR3 region has 14 residues. Germline V CDR1 and CDR2: ENHRY, SYGVKD. The CDR3: CATSTGTSVETQYF. CDR3 nucleotides: TGTGCCACTTCTACCGGGACTAGTGTAGAGACCCAGTACTTC.

This clonotype was picked up many times. This chain connects TRBV7-9 to TRBJ2-3; 11 bases line up with TRBD2. The germline CDR1 and CDR2 sequences are SEHNR and FQNEAQ (reference sequence). V shed 2 bases, J shed 3 bases, and the junction held 1 base outside the gene matches. The CDR3 has 15 amino acids. The CDR3 sequence is CASSLPSGRTDTQYF. For the CDR3, the DNA is TGTGCCAGCAGCTTACCTAGCGGGAGGACAGATACGCAGTATTTT.

This clonotype was seen repeatedly, ten times or more. The chain uses TRBV14 and TRBJ2-7, with D tentatively TRBD2 (5 bases). The V end lost 4 bases, the J end lost 6 bases, and 16 bases lay between the germline ends. Germline CDR1 SGHDN, CDR2 FVKESK. The CDR3 is 14 residues long. CDR3 in DNA: TGTGCCAGCAGCCCGGACTGGCCCTCAAGCGAGCAGTACTTC. Its translation is CASSPDWPSSEQYF. The complete variable domain, with remaining parts taken from reference TRBV14 and TRBJ2-7, reads EAGVTQFPSHSVIEKGQTVTLRCDPISGHDNLYWYRRVMGKEIKFLLHFVKESKQDESGMPNNRFLAERTGGTYSTLKVQPAELEDSGVYFCASSPDWPSSEQYFGPGTRLTVT.

This clonotype appeared many times. The chain joins TRBV21-1 to TRBJ2-3; the table gives TRBD2 as D, unverified against the DNA. TRBV21-1 is labeled a pseudogene. This CDR3 comprises 15 residues. For the CDR3, the DNA is TGTGCCAGCAGCAGCGGGACCTCCGACACAGATACGCAGTATTTT. This encodes CASSSGTSDTDTQYF.

This clonotype was observed many times. The V gene is TRBV20-1, the J gene TRBJ2-1; no definite D call. V shed 2 bases and J shed 4 bases, with 6 bases lying between them. CDR1 and CDR2 from the germline V gene are DFQATT and SNEGSKA (reference sequence). This CDR3 has 12 residues. The CDR3 DNA is TGCAGTGCTAGACACAGTTACAATGAGCAGTTCTTC. Its translation: CSARHSYNEQFF.

The chain is built from TRBV6-1 and TRBJ1-2, with 8 positions matching TRBD1. The CDR3 sequence is 13 residues long. Germline V gene data show CDR1 as MNHNS and CDR2 as SASEGT. The ends lost 6 bases at V and 2 bases at J; junction bases unmatched: 2. The CDR3 DNA reads TGTGCCAGCAGGGACAGGGCGAACTATGGCTACACCTTC. Translated: CASRDRANYGYTF.

This clonotype was found many times. The CDR3 here is CASSPSPRQGAHGYTF. DNA for the CDR3: TGTGCCAGCAGCCCGAGTCCGAGGCAGGGGGCGCACGGCTACACCTTC. This chain connects TRBV11-2 to TRBJ1-2, with 8 bases identical to TRBD1. There are 16 residues in the CDR3. The germline CDR1 and CDR2 sequences are SGHAT and FQNNGV. V was clipped by 5 bases and J by 8 bases; unmatched bases: 16.

This clonotype came up many times. This sequence joins TRBV3-1 and TRBJ1-1, with D perhaps TRBD1 (5 bases). Per germline, CDR1 LGHDT and CDR2 YNNKEL (reference sequence). V lost 0 bases and J 6 bases, leaving 14 bases between the germline ends. The CDR3 sequence is 15 residues long. In DNA, the CDR3 is TGTGCCAGCAGCCAAGATATCTGGGCAGGGCCTGAAGCTTTCTTT. Amino acid sequence: CASSQDIWAGPEAFF.

At least ten counts were recorded for this clonotype. The chain links TRBV5-1 to TRBJ1-2; D ambiguous. This CDR3 contains 14 residues. V lost 5 bases and J lost 6, with 17 bases in between. Germline CDR1 and CDR2: SGHRS and YFSETQ. The CDR3 coding sequence is TGCGCCAGCAGTTTTGGAAGTCGGGATAATGGCTACACCTTC. Its protein product is CASSFGSRDNGYTF.

This clonotype was found many times. The chain has TRBV29-1 and TRBJ2-3, with TRBD2 matching 8 bases. Germline CDR1 reads SQVTM; CDR2 reads ANQGSEA. The CDR3 loop spans 14 amino acids. J lost 3 bases, V lost 4 bases, and 6 bases had no gene match. The CDR3 sequence: CSVVSSGSTDTQYF. The CDR3 bases are TGCAGCGTTGTGTCCAGCGGGAGTACAGATACGCAGTATTTT.

In its sample, this clonotype was seen many times. V gene TRBV9 combines with J gene TRBJ2-5; D call uncertain. Germline V CDR1 and CDR2: SGDLS, YYNGEE. V lost 0 bases to trimming and J lost 1 base, with 4 bases between them. There are 13 residues in the CDR3. The chain's CDR3 is CASSVGGQETQYF. The CDR3 DNA reads TGTGCCAGCAGCGTAGGGGGCCAAGAGACCCAGTACTTC. The full variable domain, rest sourced from reference TRBV9 and TRBJ2-5, is DSGVTQTPKHLITATGQRVTLRCSPRSGDLSVYWYQQSLDQGLQFLIQYYNGEERAKGNILERFSAQQFPDLHSELNLSSLELGDSALYFCASSVGGQETQYFGPGTRLLVL.

In its sample, this clonotype was seen many times. V gene TRBV12-3 or TRBV12-4 combines with J gene TRBJ1-6; D ambiguous. The CDR3 is 9 amino acids. V gave up 7 bases and J gave up 12 bases, with 4 bases separating them. The DNA for the CDR3 is TGTGCCAGCATGGAACCCCTCCACTTT. Its translation: CASMEPLHF.

The chain is built from TRBV28 and TRBJ2-1; 10 bases agree with TRBD2. Unmatched junction bases numbered 3, after V lost 0 bases and J lost 4 bases. CDR3 size: 16 residues. Germline-derived CDR1 and CDR2 are MDHEN and SYDVKM. This CDR3 is CASSLWLAGGYNEQFF. The CDR3, as DNA: TGTGCCAGCAGTTTATGGTTAGCGGGAGGTTACAATGAGCAGTTCTTC.

V usage is TRBV29-1 and J usage is TRBJ2-5; the D is unclear. From germline, CDR1 is SQVTM and CDR2 ANQGSEA. The ends were cut back, 2 bases at V and 2 bases at J, with 6 bases in the middle. The CDR3 covers 12 residues. Here the CDR3 reads CSVESQQETQYF. CDR3 nucleotide sequence: TGCAGCGTTGAATCCCAGCAAGAGACCCAGTACTTC.

This clonotype was seen at least ten times. The CDR3 DNA follows: TGTGCCAGCAGTTTTTCCCGACAACCCCGACAGGGGAGCCAAGTTCAGTACTTC. It encodes CASSFSRQPRQGSQVQYF. This chain uses TRBV27 with TRBJ2-7; 8 bases agree with TRBD1. The CDR3 sequence is 18 residues long. The germline V gene encodes CDR1 MNHEY and CDR2 SMNVEV (reference sequence). V shed 3 bases, J shed 10 bases, and the junction held 23 bases outside the gene matches.

As concerns this clonotype: At one of its ends the junction is not consistent with the germline gene, which may arise from a read error. This chain uses TRBV29-1 with TRBJ2-7; D is perhaps TRBD1 (6 bases). Germline values: CDR1 SQVTM, CDR2 ANQGSEA. This CDR3 has 13 amino acids. CDR3 sequence: CSVETQGFREHYF. DNA for the CDR3: TGCAGCGTTGAAACCCAGGGGTTTCGAGAGCATTACTTC.

This clonotype occurred a few times. The V call is TRBV29-1, the J call TRBJ2-1, with D hard to call. The CDR3 totals 13 residues. Germline-derived CDR1 and CDR2 are SQVTM and ANQGSEA. The V end was cut by 3 bases, the J end by 4 bases, with 10 bases between. The DNA for the CDR3 is TGCAGCGTTGAGTGGGAACTATACAATGAGCAGTTCTTC. Its protein is CSVEWELYNEQFF.

This clonotype was counted at least ten times. In DNA, the CDR3 is TGCGCCAGCAGCCGAGGGAGGGCCCAAGATACGCAGTATTTT. Its translation is CASSRGRAQDTQYF. V and J are TRBV4-3 and TRBJ2-3, with TRBD2 identical over 7 bases. CDR3 length: 14 residues. Trimming took 4 bases from V and 5 from J; bases not matched to a gene: 6. The V gene's germline CDR1 is LGHNA and CDR2 YSLEER.

The rearrangement uses TRBV29-1 and TRBJ1-5; tentative D call: TRBD1 (5 bases). CDR1 and CDR2 (germline): SQVTM, ANQGSEA. The CDR3 runs to 13 residues. The V end lost 0 bases, the J end lost 7 bases, and 10 bases lay between the germline ends. CDR3 region: CSVEETQGQPQHF. CDR3 DNA: TGCAGCGTTGAAGAGACCCAGGGACAGCCCCAGCATTTT.

Only a few counts were recorded for this clonotype. The chain couples TRBV11-2 to TRBJ2-1; 7 positions agree with TRBD2. The CDR3 length is 14 residues. Trimming at V came to 7 bases and at J to 3 bases, leaving 6 bases not matched to a gene. CDR1 and CDR2 (germline): SGHAT, FQNNGV. CDR3 bases: TGTGCCAGCAACATGGGGGGGGACTACAATGAGCAGTTCTTC. Translated, it gives CASNMGGDYNEQFF.

This clonotype occurred a few times. The chain uses TRBV29-1 and TRBJ1-1; D is undetermined. Germline V lookup: CDR1 SQVTM, CDR2 ANQGSEA. The CDR3 contains 15 residues. Trimming removed 2 bases from V and 0 bases from J, with 13 bases in between. CDR3 protein: CSVEPSWPLNTEAFF. The CDR3 bases are TGCAGCGTTGAACCTTCGTGGCCTTTGAACACTGAAGCTTTCTTT.

This clonotype has a count of ten or more. The chain is built from TRBV12-3 or TRBV12-4 and TRBJ2-1; perhaps TRBD2 as D (6 bases). CDR3 length: 13 amino acids. The germline V and J ends were trimmed by 9 bases and 7 bases, with 16 bases remaining between them. The CDR3 here is CASFRDSGNEQFF. For the CDR3, the DNA is TGTGCCAGTTTCAGGGACTCAGGTAATGAGCAGTTCTTC.